The present TCR beta chain was sequenced within a study of T cell clones after liver transplantation. Study-level background: Draws occurred before transplant, before withdrawal, and after complete or failed withdrawal.

The table came from immunoSEQ multiplex PCR; TCRdb's copy has only in-frame clones and leaves some out. The profile shows more than 95,000 clones, around four fifths of them singletons. This CDR3 has 15 amino acids. The V and J ends lost 0 bases and 2 bases respectively, with 11 bases between them. Per the germline V gene, CDR1 is SGDLS and CDR2 is YYNGEE. The J gene is TRBJ1-1, the V gene TRBV9, with unresolved D. The source was CD4+ T cells from blood, collected approximately 43 months after liver transplant. This TCR came from a human patient who received a liver transplant. Some T cells may arise from the graft donor. CDR3 amino acids: CASSVDLEVNTEAFF. CDR3 coding DNA: TGTGCCAGCAGCGTAGATCTGGAAGTTAACACTGAAGCTTTCTTT.